The clone carrying this TCR beta chain was counted at least ten times. Its antigen is not known. TCRdb called the 5' RACE reads again in MiXCR, with one record for every CDR3 protein. This repertoire shows fewer than 550,000 distinct CDR3 sequences, about 5% found once; its top ten account for approximately 3.5%. The germline gives CDR1 LGHDT, CDR2 YNNKEL (reference sequence). The CDR3 runs 13 residues. Trimming removed 2 bases from V and 8 bases from J, with 13 bases in between. The data stem from a study of CD8 T cells in ankylosing spondylitis. Overall study results and limits: Characteristic, it appeared, of ankylosing spondylitis blood was a TCR beta motif of eight highly homologous variants.

The chain employs TRBV3-1 and TRBJ2-7; D is undetermined. Sequenced: blood, either unsorted or a sorted T cell fraction (not recorded which). This clonotype was obtained from a male donor with ankylosing spondylitis. The CDR3: CASSQNRRTKQYF. Written as DNA, the CDR3 is TGTGCCAGCAGCCAAAATCGGCGGACCAAGCAGTACTTC.